The 19 T cell receptor beta chains reported below all come from one sample, sequenced in a study of PD-L1 blockade in urothelial cancer. This table comes from immunoSEQ multiplex PCR, and its TCRdb copy is limited to in-frame clones, with some not included. Of tens of thousands of clones listed, 90% are singletons. The time point: pretreatment peripheral blood. This material consisted of PBMCs, taken around atezolizumab (anti-PD-L1) treatment. These receptors were obtained from a man in his sixties with urothelial cancer.

The chain is built from TRBV7-8 and TRBJ1-6; TRBD1 matches 7 bases. Per the germline V gene, CDR1 is SGHVS and CDR2 is FQNEAQ. The CDR3 loop spans 16 amino acids. Trimming cost V 4 bases and J 10 bases; bases outside gene matches: 13. CDR3: CASSWRQGDSGSPLHF. In DNA, the CDR3 is TGTGCCAGCAGCTGGAGACAGGGAGATTCCGGATCACCCCTCCACTTT.

This rearrangement joins TRBV14 to TRBJ2-2; the match to TRBD2 covers 8 bases. CDR1 and CDR2 (germline): SGHDN, FVKESK. This CDR3 is built from 14 residues. V lost 4 bases to trimming and J lost 2 bases; unmatched junction nucleotides: 0. CDR3 residues: CASSLAGNTGELFF. CDR3 nucleotides: TGTGCCAGCAGCCTAGCGGGAAACACCGGGGAGCTGTTTTTT.

The chain combines TRBV30 with TRBJ2-5, with TRBD2 matching over 7 bases. J was trimmed by 2 bases and V by 0 bases; bases with no gene match: 6. The germline CDR1 and CDR2 sequences are GTSNPN and SVGIG (reference sequence). The CDR3 is made up of 15 amino acids. The CDR3 spells CAWSVLAGEQETQYF. The CDR3 region has the DNA TGTGCCTGGAGTGTACTGGCGGGGGAACAAGAGACCCAGTACTTC.

The chain links TRBV4-3 to TRBJ1-3; D possibly corresponds to TRBD1 (5 bases). The CDR3 consists of 15 residues. Trimming removed 0 bases from V and 1 base from J, with 7 bases in between. The V gene's germline CDR1 is LGHNA and CDR2 YSLEER. As DNA, the CDR3 is TGCGCCAGCAGCCAAGATCAGGGTTCTGGAAACACCATATATTTT. This encodes CASSQDQGSGNTIYF.

The genes are TRBV25-1 and TRBJ2-2; D is unclear. Trimming took 4 bases from V and 0 from J, leaving 3 bases between them. Germline loops: CDR1 MGHDK, CDR2 SYGVNS. The length of the CDR3 is 13 residues. The CDR3: CASSAPNTGELFF. The CDR3 coding sequence is TGTGCCAGCAGTGCTCCGAACACCGGGGAGCTGTTTTTT.

The chain recombines TRBV28 with TRBJ2-7; 8 bases align to TRBD2. This CDR3 comprises 15 residues. Germline assignment: CDR1 MDHEN and CDR2 SYDVKM. The ends lost 2 bases at V and 0 bases at J; junction bases unmatched: 3. The CDR3 protein is CASSLRGGLSYEQYF. The CDR3 DNA is TGTGCCAGCAGTTTACGCGGGGGGCTCTCCTACGAGCAGTACTTC.

The rearrangement joins TRBV15 to TRBJ2-3; no firm D call. Germline loops: CDR1 LNHNV, CDR2 YYDKDF (reference sequence). Trimming shortened V by 2 bases and J by 6 bases, and 6 bases separated the two germline ends. The CDR3 is 12 amino acids. The CDR3 region is CATSRPRDTQYF. CDR3 bases: TGTGCCACCAGCAGACCGCGGGATACGCAGTATTTT.

The chain combines TRBV19 with TRBJ2-6; D is perhaps TRBD1 (5 bases). Between the trimmed V and J ends, which lost 7 bases and 3 bases, there was a span of 10 bases. Per the germline V gene, CDR1 is LNHDA and CDR2 is SQIVND (reference sequence). The CDR3 sequence is 14 residues long. The CDR3 nucleotides are TGTGCCAGTAAGACAGAATATGGGGCCAACGTCCTGACTTTC. Its protein product is CASKTEYGANVLTF. The full variable domain, rest sourced from reference TRBV19 and TRBJ2-6, is DGGITQSPKYLFRKEGQNVTLSCEQNLNHDAMYWYRQDPGQGLRLIYYSQIVNDFQKGDIAEGYSVSREKKESFPLTVTSAQKNPTAFYLCASKTEYGANVLTFGAGSRLTVL.

This chain connects TRBV21-1 to TRBJ1-1; the D segment call TRBD1 is taken from the table without a DNA check. TRBV21-1 counts as a pseudogene. There are 15 residues in the CDR3. CDR3 loop: CASTGQGMWNTEAFF. For the CDR3, the DNA is TGTGCCAGCACCGGACAGGGCATGTGGAACACTGAAGCTTTCTTT.

V gene TRBV2 combines with J gene TRBJ2-3, with 7 bases fitting TRBD2. The CDR3 is 17 amino acids. V dropped 5 bases and J dropped 3; count of bases not matched to a gene: 14. Germline lookup yields CDR1 SNHLY and CDR2 FYNNEI. In nucleotides, the CDR3 is TGTGCCAGCAGTCCTAAGGAGCTAGCGGCTACTACAGATACGCAGTATTTT. It encodes CASSPKELAATTDTQYF.

This clone was recorded a few times. This chain joins TRBV10-1 and TRBJ2-7; D remains ambiguous. Germline V gene lookup returns CDR1 WNHNN and CDR2 SYGVQD (reference sequence). The CDR3 spans 17 residues. Trimming removed 9 bases from V and 3 bases from J, with 27 bases in between. CDR3 in DNA: TGCGCCAGGCCTACTACGGGTGGAGCGCGTTCCCTCTACGAGCAGTACTTC. Encoded protein: CARPTTGGARSLYEQYF.

Details on this clone: The germline gene is not matched at one end of the junction; a read error may be the cause. The V and J genes are TRBV5-4 and TRBJ2-3; possibly TRBD1 for D (6 bases). The CDR3 length is 16 residues. Germline V CDR1 and CDR2: SGHNT, YYREEE (reference sequence). CDR3 sequence: CASSHTTGLNTDTQYF. The CDR3 DNA follows: TGCGCCAGCAGCCACACGACAGGATTGAACACAGATACGCAGTATTTT.

The chain carries TRBV15 and TRBJ2-7; tentatively, D is TRBD2 (5 bases). CDR1 LNHNV and CDR2 YYDKDF come from the germline V gene (reference sequence). CDR3 length equals 14 residues. Between the trimmed V and J ends, which lost 0 bases and 4 bases, there was a span of 10 bases. The CDR3 loop is CATSRDGGAYEQYF. CDR3 nucleotide sequence: TGTGCCACCAGCAGAGATGGAGGTGCGTACGAGCAGTACTTC. The full variable domain, rest sourced from reference TRBV15 and TRBJ2-7, is DAMVIQNPRYQVTQFGKPVTLSCSQTLNHNVMYWYQQKSSQAPKLLFHYYDKDFNNEADTPDNFQSRRPNTSFCFLDIRSPGLGDTAMYLCATSRDGGAYEQYFGPGTRLTVT.

The chain has TRBV5-5 and TRBJ2-1; D is possibly TRBD1 (6 bases). CDR3 length: 13 residues. Germline-derived CDR1 and CDR2 are SGHKS and YYEKEE (reference sequence). The V end lost 3 bases, the J end lost 6 bases, and 10 bases lay between the germline ends. CDR3: CASSYDRRNEQFF. CDR3 in DNA: TGTGCCAGCAGCTACGACAGGCGCAATGAGCAGTTCTTC.

This clone was counted a few times. The gene calls are TRBV7-2 and TRBJ2-4, with 7 nucleotides matching TRBD1. V dropped 1 base and J dropped 5; count of bases not matched to a gene: 5. Germline lookup yields CDR1 SGHTA and CDR2 FQGNSA. The CDR3 totals 15 residues. CDR3 in DNA: TGTGCCAGCAGCTTAGTAGGGGGCGCCGAAAACATTCAGTACTTC. This gives the protein CASSLVGGAENIQYF.

The rearrangement links TRBV27 to TRBJ2-2; 8 positions match TRBD1. CDR1 is MNHEY, CDR2 SMNVEV, per germline (reference sequence). Losses at the gene ends were 6 bases for V and 4 bases for J; bases not matched to a gene: 10. The length of the CDR3 is 16 residues. The CDR3, as DNA: TGTGCCAGCAGGCCGTCTAGGGACAGGACCACCGGGGAGCTGTTTTTT. This sequence encodes CASRPSRDRTTGELFF.

The rearrangement uses TRBV5-1 and TRBJ2-1, with TRBD1 matching 8 bases. The CDR3 loop spans 16 amino acids. With V trimmed by 1 base and J by 3 bases, 6 bases remained unmatched. The germline V gene has CDR1 SGHRS and CDR2 YFSETQ. CDR3 coding DNA: TGCGCCAGCAGCTTGACCCTGGGACAGGACTACAATGAGCAGTTCTTC. Amino acid sequence: CASSLTLGQDYNEQFF.

J is TRBJ2-6 and V is TRBV7-3, with D possibly matching TRBD1 (5 bases). The germline V and J ends were trimmed by 2 bases and 2 bases, with 10 bases remaining between them. The CDR3 is made up of 16 amino acids. CDR1 SGHTA and CDR2 FQGTGA come from the germline V gene. The CDR3 nucleotides read TGTGCCAGCAGCTTAGCAGGGCAGGCTGGGGCCAACGTCCTGACTTTC. Residues: CASSLAGQAGANVLTF.

V is TRBV18 and J is TRBJ2-2; a weak D match, TRBD2 (6 bases). V lost 3 bases and J lost 3, with 23 bases in between. This CDR3 is built from 19 residues. Germline assignment: CDR1 KGHSH and CDR2 LQKENI. CDR3 DNA sequence: TGTGCCAGCTCACCTTTAGGGACTCCAGGGCGGCTAGACACCGGGGAGCTGTTTTTT. This gives the protein CASSPLGTPGRLDTGELFF.